This TCR beta chain came from a study of cytomegalovirus exposure and HLA in healthy donors (dated by TCRdb to 2015 to 2018). Study-wide context: In an earlier analysis of 587 of the donors, about 270 Gb of sequence data and 90 million to 120 million unique TCR beta sequences from about 179 million T cells were reported. An early release that covered about 600 HLA-typed donors contained approximately 300 gigabases of sequencing data and 70 million to 100 million unique TCR sequences. Of the 398 genotyped donors, 75% to 85% were placed in the genetic ancestry cluster associated with self-reported Caucasian donors. The study aimed to test whether signatures of past pathogen exposure could be identified by cataloging public T cell receptors. The study profiled the T cell repertoires of around 700 subjects by immunosequencing and related them to cytomegalovirus serostatus. Besides the first cohort of under 700 subjects, a separate validation cohort made up of about 120 different subjects was used. To predict cytomegalovirus infection status, the study combined high-throughput TCR immunosequencing, statistical association of individual TCRs with disease status, and machine learning. A later analysis re-examined previously published TCR beta repertoires from 500 to 700 donors and added high-resolution HLA genotyping to investigate patterns of TCR occurrence. Rather than drawing on any new phenotypic data, the later analysis identified candidate immune exposures from TCR beta sequences and the way those sequences occurred across donors. An earlier analysis of 587 of the donors used high-throughput TCR beta sequencing to judge whether each TCR beta V gene segment behaved as functional or pseudogenic. Donor age, sex, ethnicity and CMV serostatus were collected together with the repertoire data. A later genetic analysis took genome-wide SNP genotypes for about 60% of the roughly 670 donors and used that subset as a discovery cohort. All discovery cohort repertoires had been generated on a single sequencing platform. HLA typing covered class I and class II loci at four-digit resolution. The number of typed donors differed by locus: about 620-640 for A, B, C, DRB1 and DQB1; 522 for DQA1; 606 for DPA1; and about 450 for DPB1. Roughly five DR-DQ haplotypes were handled as single units for association and clustering, since linkage in the cohort was strong. Among under 450 genotyped donors of the cohort, an average of around 240,000 unique TCR beta nucleotide sequences were sequenced per donor, around 20% of them non-productive.

The cohort consisted of hundreds of healthy bone marrow donors. All cohort members were sampled while nominally healthy, although unrecorded immune exposures were likely present. The donor was CMV seronegative and was included in the group of several hundred seronegative cohort members. Each donor provided a peripheral blood sample, and peripheral blood mononuclear cells were used for TCR beta sequencing. The Qiagen DNeasy Blood Extraction Kit was used to extract genomic DNA from the blood cell samples. The germline V gene provides CDR1 SNHLY and CDR2 FYNNEI. V and J lose 4 bases and 4 bases, and a span of 11 bases separates them. The CDR3 runs 14 residues from the cysteine to the phenylalanine. Just CDR3 DNA is preserved here, 42 bases in frame from base 1. Library preparation employed the immunoSEQ multiplex PCR assay. For the multiplex PCR, a mixture combining 60 forward primers for TCR Vbeta segments and 13 reverse primers for TCR Jbeta segments was used. Amplification of the CDR3 region of rearranged TCR beta genes was performed with a multiplex PCR assay on genomic DNA. On the Illumina HiSeq System, the amplified TCR beta libraries were sequenced as 87-base-pair reads. The published analysis was carried out like this. In a later analysis, tens of millions of unique TCR beta chains were counted across the 690 or so repertoires, and around 11 million of these chains were shared by at least two donors. A nearest-neighbor algorithm error-corrected the raw reads and collapsed the reads into unique sequences, merging closely related sequences to remove PCR and sequencing errors. CDR3 sequences were aligned to IMGT reference sequences to assign V, D and J gene segments. For a sequence to be retained, a match of at least six nucleotides was required to both a V gene segment and a J gene segment. Rearrangements were called productive when the CDR3 lacked stop codons and stayed in frame with V and J; all others were non-productive. Following IMGT convention, CDR3 was defined as the stretch from the second conserved V-encoded cysteine up to the conserved J-encoded phenylalanine. Sequences without an unambiguous match to a single V gene segment were excluded from the earlier analysis of almost 600 of the donors. In an earlier analysis of approximately 590 of the donors, V segments were called functional above 56.7% productive rearrangements and were called segregating when the between-donor standard deviation exceeded 5%. To diagnose cytomegalovirus status from the catalog of TCR beta chain sequences, a statistical classification framework was built. In a later analysis, V and J genes were assigned by comparing TCR nucleotide sequences against IMGT/GENE-DB human TR gene sequences. The TCRdist pipeline was used in a later analysis to assign CDR3 sequences and most-parsimonious VDJ recombination scenarios. In a later analysis, each TCR beta chain was defined by its CDR3 amino acid sequence together with its V-gene family, and reads without a unique V-gene family were excluded. To address suspected cross-contamination and a sequencing artifact, a later analysis removed approximately 590 highly shared, low-generation-probability nucleotide sequences. For each public chain, a later analysis derived a clonal expansion index from normalized ranks of inferred template counts within each repertoire. A later analysis computed generation probabilities with a VDJ recombination model fitted to out-of-frame rearrangements, and checked the results against IGoR. In a later analysis, hypergeometric tests were used to score TCR-TCR, TCR-HLA and TCR-CMV co-occurrence, with a repertoire-size bias correction applied to TCR pairs. False discovery rates were estimated in a later analysis by permuting HLA or CMV assignments 20 times. In a later analysis, co-occurring TCRs were grouped with DBSCAN, and TCRdist sequence similarity was added when clustering was performed within HLA-allele-positive subsets. Repertoires with fewer than 30,000 or more than 120,000 public chains were left out of co-occurrence clustering, as were about 5 repertoires with anomalous nucleotide sharing. TCRdb carries this immuneACCESS record with in-frame sequences only. Its versions omit some clonotypes, under half of them owing to an unresolved V gene in the studies checked, with the rest unexplained. V and J calls and clone size are as listed in that table; D and trimming were resolved from the DNA. This sample comprises about 43,000 clones, 45% to 60% of them detected only once. Clones ranked in the top ten supply roughly 5.6% of the sample.

The paper as a whole reports these results and caveats: Because HLA typing was unavailable for some donors at each locus, only the typed subset was used in association tests. CMV serostatus was the only immune exposure information available for the cohort. The presence/absence analyses assumed that sequencing depth was roughly uniform across donors, and that assumption may not be true. In a later analysis, HLA-associated TCR beta chains were found to be more clonally expanded and to have lower generation probabilities than equally common non-associated chains. When HLA alleles, especially DR and DQ, strongly co-occurred, TCR associations were difficult to assign to individual alleles. In vitro tests confirmed that three of the cytomegalovirus-associated TCR beta chains recognize cytomegalovirus antigens. The study gave a list of 150 to 200 TCR beta chains associated with cytomegalovirus. The 87-base-pair reads could not distinguish some IMGT-functional V segments, including TRBV6-2 and TRBV6-3, so those segments were excluded. A later genetic analysis reported fewer N-insertions in productive TCRs among donors in an Asian-associated ancestry cluster than the roughly 620-donor mean. According to a later analysis, parvovirus B19, influenza, CMV and Epstein-Barr virus appeared linked to several top co-occurrence clusters. Correlated functional status among segregating V segments might reflect linkage disequilibrium, but an unknown experimental factor could not be ruled out. Most TCR sequences were observed very rarely across donors, whereas some public TCRs were present in many individuals. A further reported finding was that TCR beta sequences accurately predicted the HLA-A and HLA-B alleles for most subjects in the first cohort. In an earlier analysis of 450 to 750 of the donors, most TCR beta V segments appeared in productive rearrangements about 90% or about 30% of the time, broadly matching IMGT annotations. The authors suggested that the approach could potentially be generalized to other disease states and immunological phenotypes. This cohort had only TCR beta chains sequenced, and the lack of alpha or paired-chain data limited which features could be detected. In a later analysis, the rate of TCR association differed among HLA loci, with DRB1 alleles having the most associated TCRs and HLA-C alleles having the fewest. A cluster of highly shared sequence variants was judged likely to represent a technical artifact of the sequencing pipeline. Cytomegalovirus status was reported to be diagnosed by the classifier with high specificity and sensitivity in both the original and validation cohorts. A later analysis associated 15,000 to 20,000 TCR beta sequences with specific HLA alleles at a false discovery rate of 0.05. In a later analysis, most CMV-associated TCR beta chains were found to appear HLA-restricted, with HLA associations seemingly driven largely by CMV exposure. In a later genetic analysis, a missense DCLRE1C variant was associated with V-gene and J-gene trimming of TCR beta chains, and the association was replicated in an independent cohort. Because counts were too low, about 15 rarely observed V segments, including chromosome 9 orphons, were left out of the earlier analysis of roughly 600 of the donors.

With regard to this clone: It lacks a known antigen. No base-level quality is on record; no much larger clone is a single base apart.

This receptor was obtained from a man in his sixties in good health and CMV-seronegative. The chain is encoded by TRBV2 joined to TRBJ1-3, and possibly TRBD1, on 5 matching bases. Sequenced sample: PBMCs. The sequence in DNA is TGTGCCAGCAGTGCAGCCCAGGGAGGAAACACCATATATTTT. It specifies CASSAAQGGNTIYF. The full variable domain, completed from the reference TRBV2 and TRBJ1-3 proteins outside the CDR3, reads EPEVTQTPSHQVTQMGQEVILRCVPISNHLYFYWYRQILGQKVEFLVSFYNNEISEKSEIFDDQFSVERPDGSNFTLKIRSTKLEDSAMYFCASSAAQGGNTIYFGEGSWLTVV.